Listed here are 20 T cell receptor beta chains from one sample, sequenced in a study of blood T cell repertoires in COVID-19. Profiled with immunoSEQ multiplex PCR; TCRdb holds only in-frame clones, not every one. Among about 160,000 clones listed, 70% to 90% were seen once. The sequencing input was peripheral blood. These receptors all stem from a man between 35 and 55 years old with acute or convalescent COVID-19.

The chain joins TRBV3-1 (or the pseudogene TRBV3-2) to TRBJ1-5; D call uncertain. The CDR3 loop spans 15 amino acids. Trimming removed 0 bases at V and 4 bases at J, with 10 bases between. Germline V gene sequence: CDR1 LGHDT, CDR2 YNNKEL (reference sequence). The CDR3 reads CASSQESRGNQPQHF. The DNA of the CDR3 is TGTGCCAGCAGCCAAGAATCTCGGGGTAATCAGCCCCAGCATTTT.

This chain uses TRBV28 with TRBJ1-6; 8 bases are shared with TRBD1. The V and J ends lost 5 bases and 7 bases, in that order; junction bases with no gene match: 10. Per germline, CDR1 MDHEN and CDR2 SYDVKM. The CDR3 has 16 amino acids. The CDR3 reads CASSLGPGQANSPLHF. The CDR3, as DNA: TGTGCCAGCAGTCTCGGACCGGGACAGGCAAATTCACCCCTCCACTTT.

The chain combines TRBV7-2 with TRBJ1-5; 7 bases match TRBD1. The ends lost 5 bases at V and 5 bases at J; junction bases unmatched: 6. Germline CDR1 and CDR2: SGHTA and FQGNSA. The CDR3 runs to 14 residues. CDR3: CASSPDRAHQPQHF. The CDR3, as DNA: TGTGCCAGCAGCCCCGACAGGGCCCATCAGCCCCAGCATTTT. The complete variable domain, with remaining parts taken from reference TRBV7-2 and TRBJ1-5, reads GAGVSQSPSNKVTEKGKDVELRCDPISGHTALYWYRQSLGQGLEFLIYFQGNSAPDKSGLPSDRFSAERTGGSVSTLTIQRTQQEDSAVYLCASSPDRAHQPQHFGDGTRLSIL.

The chain employs TRBV2 and TRBJ1-2; a possible D gene is TRBD1 (6 bases). CDR1 is SNHLY, CDR2 FYNNEI, per germline. The CDR3 is 14 residues long. Trimming removed 10 bases at V and 8 bases at J, with 23 bases between. The chain's CDR3 is CATSPGHSTMGYTF. CDR3 sequence (DNA): TGTGCCACTTCTCCGGGACACTCGACCATGGGCTACACCTTC.

V and J are TRBV2 and TRBJ1-1, with D perhaps TRBD1 (5 bases). Germline assignment: CDR1 SNHLY and CDR2 FYNNEI. The length of the CDR3 is 14 residues. V lost 3 bases to trimming and J lost 3 bases, with 11 bases between them. The CDR3 DNA reads as TGTGCCAGCAGTGAGCGGCCAGGGTACACTGAAGCTTTCTTT. It specifies CASSERPGYTEAFF.

V usage is TRBV2 and J usage is TRBJ2-1, with D hard to call. Trimming removed 6 bases from V and 0 bases from J, with 3 bases in between. Germline CDR1 is SNHLY and CDR2 is FYNNEI. The CDR3 spans 12 residues. CDR3 amino acids: CASRSSYNEQFF. The CDR3 coding sequence is TGTGCCAGCAGGAGCTCCTACAATGAGCAGTTCTTC.

This chain links TRBV5-4 with TRBJ1-4; D may be TRBD1 (5 bases). CDR3 size: 14 residues. Germline loops: CDR1 SGHNT, CDR2 YYREEE (reference sequence). V dropped 4 bases and J dropped 3 bases, with 10 bases sitting between them. The DNA of the CDR3 is TGTGCCAGCAGCCGTCGGGACTCTAATGAAAAACTGTTTTTT. Translating gives CASSRRDSNEKLFF.

This chain uses TRBV3-1 (or the pseudogene TRBV3-2) with TRBJ1-2, with 9 bases fitting TRBD1. Trimming removed 0 bases from V and 1 base from J; junction bases left unmatched: 0. This CDR3 is built from 15 residues. Germline V lookup: CDR1 LGHDT, CDR2 YNNKEL (reference sequence). The CDR3 spells CASSQEGQGNYGYTF. The CDR3 coding sequence is TGTGCCAGCAGCCAAGAGGGACAGGGTAACTATGGCTACACCTTC.

The J gene is TRBJ1-3, the V gene TRBV5-6; D is perhaps TRBD1 (5 bases). CDR3 length: 19 amino acids. Trimming cost V 1 base and J 0 bases, with 20 bases left between them. The V gene's germline CDR1 is SGHDT and CDR2 YYEEEE. CDR3 in DNA: TGTGCCAGCAGCTTGTTGGGGCTTGTAGGGGCCTCCTCTGGAAACACCATATATTTT. This gives the protein CASSLLGLVGASSGNTIYF.

The V call is TRBV9, the J call TRBJ2-3; no reliable D call. This CDR3 comprises 15 residues. V gave up 0 bases and J gave up 8 bases, with 16 bases separating them. The germline V gene encodes CDR1 SGDLS and CDR2 YYNGEE. CDR3 region: CASSVDNSLIVTQYF. The CDR3, as DNA: TGTGCCAGCAGCGTAGATAACAGTTTAATTGTTACGCAGTATTTT.

This chain links TRBV5-4 with TRBJ1-4; D gene uncertain. The germline gives CDR1 SGHNT, CDR2 YYREEE (reference sequence). V was clipped by 4 bases and J by 3 bases, with 13 bases between them. This CDR3 has 15 amino acids. The CDR3 is CASSSGGSPNEKLFF. DNA for the CDR3: TGTGCCAGCAGCAGCGGTGGGTCGCCTAATGAAAAACTGTTTTTT.

The gene calls are TRBV9 and TRBJ1-2, with a possible D match to TRBD1 (5 bases). The CDR3 has 13 residues. The V and J ends lost 4 bases and 4 bases respectively, with 11 bases between them. In germline, CDR1 is SGDLS, CDR2 YYNGEE. The CDR3 nucleotides read TGTGCCAGCAGCCTGGACACAGCCTATGGCTACACCTTC. Its translation is CASSLDTAYGYTF.

This sequence joins TRBV6-5 and TRBJ1-4; the D gene is possibly TRBD1 (5 bases). V was trimmed by 6 bases and J by 7 bases, leaving 9 bases between them. Germline-derived CDR1 and CDR2 are MNHEY and SVGAGI. This CDR3 comprises 12 residues. CDR3 DNA: TGTGCCAGCAGCCGGGGGGGTGAAAAACTGTTTTTT. Protein product: CASSRGGEKLFF.

The genes are TRBV7-9 and TRBJ1-1; maybe TRBD1 (5 bases). This CDR3 has 16 residues. The ends were cut back, 2 bases at V and 2 bases at J, with 15 bases in the middle. From germline, CDR1 is SEHNR and CDR2 FQNEAQ (reference sequence). The CDR3 loop reads CASSLWGTAGNTEAFF. The CDR3 nucleotides are TGTGCCAGCAGCTTATGGGGGACCGCGGGAAACACTGAAGCTTTCTTT.

The rearrangement uses TRBV6-1 and TRBJ1-4; tentatively, D is TRBD1 (5 bases). The germline V and J ends were trimmed by 2 bases and 4 bases, with 17 bases remaining between them. The CDR3 covers 17 residues. Germline CDR1 is MNHNS and CDR2 is SASEGT. The CDR3 is CASSEPRGAGLNEKLFF. Written as DNA, the CDR3 is TGTGCCAGCAGTGAACCACGTGGAGCGGGACTTAATGAAAAACTGTTTTTT.

The chain uses TRBV5-6 and TRBJ2-3; TRBD1 is a possible D gene (6 bases). Germline-derived CDR1 and CDR2 are SGHDT and YYEEEE. This CDR3 region has 15 residues. Trimming shortened V by 6 bases and J by 4 bases, and 18 bases separated the two germline ends. The CDR3, as DNA: TGTGCCAGCAACCGGGACACTAAGGGGGCAGATACGCAGTATTTT. This encodes CASNRDTKGADTQYF.

The CDR3 is CATLRTANTEAFF. CDR3 coding DNA: TGTGCCACTCTAAGGACAGCGAACACTGAAGCTTTCTTT. J is TRBJ1-1 and V is TRBV6-5; TRBD1 is a possible D gene (6 bases). Germline V gives CDR1 MNHEY, CDR2 SVGAGI. The CDR3 is 13 residues long. Trimming took off 10 bases at V and 1 base at J, with 13 bases between the two ends.

This clone was found a few times. The chain links TRBV5-5 to TRBJ2-7, with TRBD1 matching over 8 bases. Germline V gives CDR1 SGHKS, CDR2 YYEKEE (reference sequence). V trimming: 3 bases; J trimming: 9 bases; junction bases outside the gene matches: 17. This CDR3 is 16 amino acids long. Here the CDR3 DNA reads TGTGCCAGCAGCTCCCCGCGAGGACAGGGTTTGTTCTGGCAGTACTTC. This encodes CASSSPRGQGLFWQYF.

This chain joins TRBV19 and TRBJ1-2, with 8 bases fitting TRBD1. The trim removed 4 bases at V and 7 bases at J, leaving 2 bases unmatched. The CDR3 spans 12 residues. CDR1 LNHDA and CDR2 SQIVND come from the germline V gene (reference sequence). The CDR3 region is CASSTDRGGYTF. In DNA, the CDR3 is TGTGCCAGTAGTACAGACAGGGGTGGCTACACCTTC.

The chain carries TRBV11-3 and TRBJ2-2; 7 bases are a match to TRBD1. V shed 5 bases and J 5 bases; nucleotides not matched to a gene: 5. Germline loops: CDR1 SGHNT, CDR2 YENEEA. The CDR3 is 14 residues long. CDR3 loop: CASSRDRGTGELFF. CDR3 nucleotides: TGTGCCAGCAGCCGGGACAGAGGAACCGGGGAGCTGTTTTTT.